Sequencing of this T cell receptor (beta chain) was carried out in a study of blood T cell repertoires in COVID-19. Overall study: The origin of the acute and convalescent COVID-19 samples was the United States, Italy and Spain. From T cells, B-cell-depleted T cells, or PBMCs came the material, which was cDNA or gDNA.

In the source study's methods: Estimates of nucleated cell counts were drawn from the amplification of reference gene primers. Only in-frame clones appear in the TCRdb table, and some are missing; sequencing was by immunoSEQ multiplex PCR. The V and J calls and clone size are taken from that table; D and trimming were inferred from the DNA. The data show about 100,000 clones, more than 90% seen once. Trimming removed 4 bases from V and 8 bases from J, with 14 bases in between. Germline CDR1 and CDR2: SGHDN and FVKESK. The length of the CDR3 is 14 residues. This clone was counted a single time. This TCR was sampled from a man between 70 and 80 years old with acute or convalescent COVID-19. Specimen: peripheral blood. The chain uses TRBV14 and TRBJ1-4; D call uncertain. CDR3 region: CASSRQAGVEKLFF. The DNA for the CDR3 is TGTGCCAGCAGCCGCCAGGCGGGCGTAGAAAAACTGTTTTTT.